Here is one T cell receptor (beta chain) with its context. Its target is unknown. Other DNA sequences within the sample encode an identical CDR3. It was with 60 Vbeta and 13 Jbeta primers that the PCR ran. Clones were sequenced by immunoSEQ multiplex PCR, and TCRdb holds only the in-frame ones, with some missing. The sample records about 67,000 clones, about four fifths being singletons. The V end was cut by 1 base, the J end by 5 bases, with 6 bases between. Germline lookup yields CDR1 LNHDA and CDR2 SQIVND (reference sequence). The CDR3 runs 13 residues. The data derive from a study of cytomegalovirus exposure and HLA in healthy donors. Study findings and constraints: Earlier findings revealed that most TCR beta V segments proved productive either about 87% or about 30% of the time. Most CMV-associated TCR beta chains were later found to appear HLA-restricted. Confirmation was obtained in vitro that a few CMV-associated chains are specific for CMV antigens.

As for the donors, each was a healthy bone marrow donor. The chain is built from TRBV19 and TRBJ1-5, with D unclear. The sample taken for sequencing was PBMCs. This TCR was sampled from a woman in her 30s in good health and CMV-seronegative. The CDR3 is CASSIARDQPQHF. In DNA form, the CDR3 reads TGTGCCAGTAGTATAGCTCGGGATCAGCCCCAGCATTTT.